One sample yielded the 23 T cell receptor beta chains listed below, sequenced in a study of blood T cell repertoires in COVID-19. TCRdb's copy holds only in-frame clones and misses some; the assay was immunoSEQ multiplex PCR. The data contain approximately 260,000 clones, 75% to 85% of them singletons. The sample comprised peripheral blood. All receptors derive from a woman in her sixties with active or convalescent COVID-19.

The V gene is TRBV6-2 or TRBV6-3, the J gene TRBJ1-6; 8 positions match TRBD1. V was clipped by 4 bases and J by 2 bases; unmatched bases: 4. Looked up from germline, CDR1 is MNHEY and CDR2 is SVGEGT. The CDR3 is 16 residues long. In nucleotides, the CDR3 is TGTGCCAGCAGTTGGACAGGGACCACCTATAATTCACCCCTCCACTTT. Translating it yields CASSWTGTTYNSPLHF.

The chain uses TRBV5-5 and TRBJ2-1; 12 bases line up with TRBD2. The trim removed 2 bases at V and 13 bases at J, leaving 13 bases unmatched. This CDR3 contains 16 residues. Germline loops: CDR1 SGHKS, CDR2 YYEKEE (reference sequence). This CDR3 is CASSLASGGANELQFF. As DNA, the CDR3 is TGTGCCAGCAGCTTAGCTAGCGGGGGGGCCAACGAATTACAGTTCTTC.

J is TRBJ1-1 and V is TRBV3-1 (or the pseudogene TRBV3-2), with D perhaps matching TRBD1 (5 bases). With 2 bases removed from V and 5 bases from J, the gap between germline ends came to 12 bases. The CDR3 has 14 residues. Looked up from germline, CDR1 is LGHDT and CDR2 is YNNKEL (reference sequence). CDR3 DNA sequence: TGTGCCAGCAGCCAACTAGCCGGGACTACTGAAGCTTTCTTT. It specifies CASSQLAGTTEAFF.

As to this clone: This sample includes further DNA sequences coding for the same CDR3. This sequence joins TRBV12-3 or TRBV12-4 and TRBJ1-1; 7 positions agree with TRBD1. V trimming: 7 bases; J trimming: 1 base; junction bases outside the gene matches: 3. This CDR3 is built from 13 residues. CDR3 protein: CASNRQGNTEAFF. CDR3 in DNA: TGTGCCAGCAACAGACAGGGGAACACTGAAGCTTTCTTT.

V and J are TRBV20-1 and TRBJ2-5; no definite D call. CDR1 is DFQATT, CDR2 SNEGSKA, per germline (reference sequence). Trimming shortened V by 6 bases and J by 1 base, and 3 bases separated the two germline ends. The CDR3 contains 10 residues. This CDR3 is CSAVQETQYF. The CDR3 coding sequence is TGCAGTGCCGTCCAAGAGACCCAGTACTTC.

The chain recombines TRBV6-1 with TRBJ1-6, with D perhaps matching TRBD1 (5 bases). Germline CDR1 is MNHNS and CDR2 is SASEGT. The CDR3 is 16 residues long. V was pared by 2 bases and J by 6 bases, with 14 bases between. The CDR3 is CASSEWGVVVNSPLHF. CDR3 nucleotides: TGTGCCAGCAGTGAATGGGGGGTCGTGGTTAATTCACCCCTCCACTTT.

This clone was seen only a few times. The chain recombines TRBV18 with TRBJ2-2; 9 nucleotides line up with TRBD1. J lost 2 bases, V lost 5 bases, and 6 bases had no gene match. CDR3 size: 16 residues. Germline V CDR1 and CDR2: KGHSH, LQKENI. The DNA for the CDR3 is TGTGCCAGCTCAACCGGGACAGGGTCTAACACCGGGGAGCTGTTTTTT. Protein sequence: CASSTGTGSNTGELFF. The full variable domain, in which reference TRBV18 and TRBJ2-2 provide the parts outside the CDR3, is NAGVMQNPRHLVRRRGQEARLRCSPMKGHSHVYWYRQLPEEGLKFMVYLQKENIIDESGMPKERFSAEFPKEGPSILRIQQVVRGDSAAYFCASSTGTGSNTGELFFGEGSRLTVL.

For the CDR3, the DNA is TGCGCCAGCAGCCCTGTACTAGCGGGGGGGCCTCTAGATACGCAGTATTTT. It codes for CASSPVLAGGPLDTQYF. The V and J genes are TRBV5-1 and TRBJ2-3, with 13 bases identical to TRBD2. V trimming: 4 bases; J trimming: 5 bases; junction bases outside the gene matches: 10. Germline V gives CDR1 SGHRS, CDR2 YFSETQ. The CDR3 is 17 amino acids.

This clone has at least ten counts. The gene calls are TRBV7-2 and TRBJ1-2; 9 bases are a match to TRBD1. Trimming took 5 bases from V and 4 from J; bases not matched to a gene: 14. The CDR3 totals 17 residues. CDR1 SGHTA and CDR2 FQGNSA come from the germline V gene. CDR3 coding DNA: TGTGCCAGCAGCCACGGGACAGGGTTACCCAGAGTCTATGGCTACACCTTC. It is translated as CASSHGTGLPRVYGYTF.

The chain is built from TRBV12-5 and TRBJ1-2; a possible D gene is TRBD1 (6 bases). Germline CDR1 LGHNT, CDR2 FRNRAP. The CDR3 runs to 13 residues. V lost 7 bases and J lost 2, with 11 bases in between. The CDR3 spells CASAQGQNYGYTF. The CDR3 region has the DNA TGTGCTAGTGCTCAGGGGCAGAACTATGGCTACACCTTC.

The chain has TRBV5-1 and TRBJ1-1, with D possibly TRBD1 on 6 matching bases. Germline CDR1 is SGHRS and CDR2 is YFSETQ. This CDR3 has 16 amino acids. Trimming removed 2 bases at V and 1 base at J, with 15 bases between. The CDR3 region is CASSFQQGSKNTEAFF. CDR3 coding DNA: TGCGCCAGCAGCTTCCAACAGGGTTCGAAGAACACTGAAGCTTTCTTT.

This rearrangement joins TRBV3-1 (or the pseudogene TRBV3-2) to TRBJ1-1; 10 positions agree with TRBD1. The CDR3 contains 13 residues. V gave up 4 bases and J gave up 10 bases; unmatched junction bases: 6. Germline lookup yields CDR1 LGHDT and CDR2 YNNKEL (reference sequence). The CDR3: CASSLDRGRRAFF. CDR3 DNA: TGTGCCAGCAGCCTGGACAGGGGGAGGCGAGCTTTCTTT.

This clone occurred once. The V call is TRBV6-5, the J call TRBJ1-1; TRBD1 agrees at 8 bases. The V gene's germline CDR1 is MNHEY and CDR2 SVGAGI. The CDR3 extends over 13 amino acids. V shed 6 bases, J shed 5 bases, and the junction held 5 bases outside the gene matches. CDR3 in amino acids: CASSRQGRTEAFF. CDR3 DNA: TGTGCCAGCAGCCGACAGGGGCGGACTGAAGCTTTCTTT.

In its sample, this clone was seen once. The chain carries TRBV19 and TRBJ1-4; D is undetermined. This CDR3 spans 14 amino acids. Trimming stripped 7 bases from V and 11 bases from J, with 20 bases between. The germline V gene has CDR1 LNHDA and CDR2 SQIVND (reference sequence). CDR3 in amino acids: CASNRGRSFGKLFF. CDR3 DNA sequence: TGTGCCAGTAATCGCGGGAGATCCTTTGGGAAACTGTTTTTT.

The genes are TRBV30 and TRBJ2-3; TRBD1 matches 10 bases. With V trimmed by 3 bases and J by 5 bases, 8 bases remained unmatched. In germline, CDR1 is GTSNPN, CDR2 SVGIG (reference sequence). The CDR3 length is 15 residues. The CDR3 loop is CAWSRDRGAGDTQYF. DNA of the CDR3: TGTGCCTGGAGCCGGGACAGGGGCGCGGGAGATACGCAGTATTTT.

This sequence joins TRBV6-2 or TRBV6-3 and TRBJ1-2, with 7 bases matching TRBD1. Germline assignment: CDR1 MNHEY and CDR2 SVGEGT. Trimming at V came to 5 bases and at J to 2 bases, leaving 5 bases not matched to a gene. The CDR3 is 14 amino acids. The CDR3 DNA sequence: TGTGCCAGCAGTCGACAGGGCACGAACTATGGCTACACCTTC. Translating it yields CASSRQGTNYGYTF.

The rearrangement links TRBV6-5 to TRBJ2-7; D might be TRBD1 (5 bases). CDR1 and CDR2 from the germline V gene are MNHEY and SVGAGI. V dropped 6 bases and J dropped 0 bases, with 12 bases sitting between them. The CDR3 is 14 residues long. The CDR3: CASSGQQGSYEQYF. CDR3 sequence (DNA): TGTGCCAGCAGCGGTCAGCAGGGCTCCTACGAGCAGTACTTC.

The chain recombines TRBV24-1 with TRBJ2-2; 10 positions agree with TRBD2. Germline loops: CDR1 KGHDR, CDR2 SFDVKD. This CDR3 has 16 residues. V gave up 3 bases and J gave up 4 bases; unmatched junction bases: 4. The CDR3 here is CATSDAAGGGTGELFF. The CDR3 DNA reads TGTGCCACCAGTGATGCAGCGGGGGGGGGCACCGGGGAGCTGTTTTTT.

The chain uses TRBV28 and TRBJ1-2; possible D gene TRBD1, 6 bases. CDR1 MDHEN and CDR2 SYDVKM come from the germline V gene. The ends were cut back, 4 bases at V and 5 bases at J, with 20 bases in the middle. The CDR3 spans 16 residues. In DNA form, the CDR3 reads TGTGCCAGCAGTTCATTTGGGCAGGGGAAACCTTATGGCTACACCTTC. As protein: CASSSFGQGKPYGYTF.

The chain combines TRBV27 with TRBJ2-4; 8 bases agree with TRBD2. With V trimmed by 6 bases and J by 4 bases, 11 bases remained unmatched. The CDR3 spans 16 residues. CDR1 and CDR2 from the germline V gene are MNHEY and SMNVEV (reference sequence). The CDR3 loop reads CASRDGGERGKNIQYF. CDR3 nucleotides: TGTGCCAGCAGGGACGGGGGGGAGAGGGGAAAAAACATTCAGTACTTC.

This clone is a singleton in its sample. The genes are TRBV18 and TRBJ2-3, with D possibly TRBD1 on 5 matching bases. This CDR3 spans 14 amino acids. CDR1 is KGHSH and CDR2 is LQKENI in the germline V gene. The V gene lost 3 bases and the J gene lost 2 bases, with 9 bases spanning the gap. The CDR3 DNA is TGTGCCAGCTCACCCCCGACAGTCACAGATACGCAGTATTTT. As protein: CASSPPTVTDTQYF.

This chain links TRBV4-1 with TRBJ2-1; 7 bases line up with TRBD2. This CDR3 has 15 amino acids. V was pared by 4 bases and J by 8 bases, with 11 bases of the junction left unmatched. The germline V gene has CDR1 MGHRA and CDR2 YSYEKL. The CDR3 region is CASSRGTIIFDEQFF. The DNA for the CDR3 is TGCGCCAGCAGCCGCGGGACTATCATCTTCGATGAGCAGTTCTTC.

This rearrangement joins TRBV6-6 to TRBJ1-2; the D gene is possibly TRBD1 (5 bases). Germline CDR1 reads MNHNY; CDR2 reads SVGAGI (reference sequence). The CDR3 is made up of 14 amino acids. V was clipped by 2 bases and J by 8 bases, with 15 bases between them. As DNA, the CDR3 is TGTGCCAGCAGTTACGGACACGGAGATGTGGGCTACACCTTC. This translates into CASSYGHGDVGYTF.